This TCR beta chain was retrieved from a study of blood T cell repertoires in COVID-19. The overall study: Samples of COVID-19 (acute and convalescent) were obtained from the United States, Italy and Spain.

From germline, CDR1 is SGHRS and CDR2 YFSETQ. V shed 4 bases, J shed 3 bases, and the junction held 10 bases outside the gene matches. This CDR3 region has 15 residues. In the original analysis: Counts of nucleated cells, estimated from reference gene primer amplification, were obtained. The data were produced by immunoSEQ multiplex PCR, yet TCRdb's version contains in-frame clones alone and is incomplete. V and J calls and clone size are those listed in that table; D and trimming were worked out from the DNA. Among 100,000 or so clones listed, 91% were seen once. The material sequenced was peripheral blood. The chain carries TRBV5-1 and TRBJ2-7, with 7 bases matching TRBD2. This clonotype was obtained from a man aged 50 or older with acute or convalescent COVID-19. The CDR3, as DNA: TGCGCCAGCAGCCAATTCCGACCTAGCGGCTACGAGCAGTACTTC. As protein: CASSQFRPSGYEQYF.